Listed below are T cell receptor beta chains from one sample, sequenced in a study of PD-L1 blockade in urothelial cancer. This table comes from immunoSEQ multiplex PCR, and its TCRdb copy is limited to in-frame clones, with some not included. The sample has approximately 40,000 clones; 70% to 90% are singletons. The sample consisted of PBMCs, taken around atezolizumab (anti-PD-L1) treatment. These receptors all stem from a man aged 55 to 70 with urothelial cancer. The CDR3 runs from the conserved cysteine through the conserved F or W. A D gene is named only where the DNA matches it firmly. Expanded clones are given a class, and other clones once, few, many or no size at all.

TRBJ1-2 | TRBD1 | TRBV14 | few | CASSQDGQGFGPNYGYTF | TGTGCCAGCAGCCAGGATGGACAGGGGTTTGGCCCTAACTATGGCTACACCTTC
TRBJ2-3 | TRBD1 | TRBV5-4 | NA | CASKTGQGNTDTQYF | TGTGCCAGCAAAACGGGACAGGGAAACACAGATACGCAGTATTTT
TRBJ2-4 | TRBD1 | TRBV7-9 | NA | CASSLVGGQGNIQYF | TGTGCCAGCAGCTTAGTAGGGGGACAGGGAAACATTCAGTACTTC
TRBJ2-2 | TRBD1 | TRBV28 | once | CASSFQGANTGELFF | TGTGCCAGCAGTTTTCAGGGGGCGAACACCGGGGAGCTGTTTTTT
TRBJ1-5 | TRBD1 | TRBV5-1 | NA | CASSIGQGGNQPQHF | TGCGCCAGCAGCATCGGACAGGGAGGGAATCAGCCCCAGCATTTT
TRBJ2-1 | TRBD2 | TRBV11-2 | NA | CASSLAFGLVAGVNEQFF | TGTGCCAGCAGCTTAGCTTTTGGTCTGGTAGCGGGGGTTAATGAGCAGTTCTTC
TRBJ2-7 | NA | TRBV7-9 | NA | CASSLVAGSYEQYF | TGTGCCAGCAGCTTAGTCGCAGGCTCCTACGAGCAGTACTTC
TRBJ2-4 | NA | TRBV11-2 | few | CASSLKIGVRESIQYF | TGTGCCAGCAGCTTAAAAATAGGGGTCAGGGAAAGCATTCAGTACTTC
TRBJ2-7 | NA | TRBV6-1 | NA | CASSEGPGEQYF | TGTGCCAGCAGTGAGGGCCCCGGAGAGCAGTACTTC
TRBJ1-6 | NA | TRBV7-9 | NA | CASSSGGIKGSSYNSPLHF | TGTGCCAGCAGCTCCGGGGGGATCAAAGGGAGCTCCTATAATTCACCCCTCCACTTT
TRBJ1-5 | NA | TRBV27 | few | CASRRDSRSNQPQHF | TGTGCCAGCAGACGGGACTCTCGAAGCAATCAGCCCCAGCATTTT
TRBJ1-3 | NA | TRBV7-2 | NA | CASSLEGSPSGNTIYF | TGTGCCAGCAGCTTAGAAGGGAGTCCGTCCGGAAACACCATATATTTT
TRBJ2-7 | TRBD1 | TRBV5-4 | few | CASSSRQGPHEQYF | TGTGCCAGCAGCTCCCGACAGGGTCCCCACGAGCAGTACTTC
TRBJ1-3 | TRBD1 | TRBV7-9 | NA | CASSPPRQGVFSGNTIYF | TGTGCCAGCAGCCCTCCGCGACAGGGAGTTTTCTCTGGAAACACCATATATTTT
TRBJ2-7 | NA | TRBV10-3 | NA | CAIRGDSDYEQYF | TGTGCCATCAGAGGGGACTCCGACTACGAGCAGTACTTC
TRBJ1-1 | NA | TRBV30 | NA | CAWSAQTTTVNTEAFF | TGTGCCTGGAGTGCTCAGACGACCACAGTGAACACTGAAGCTTTCTTT
TRBJ2-1 | TRBD2 | TRBV4-1 | NA | CASRLAGGAEQFF | TGCGCCAGCCGCCTTGCGGGAGGGGCTGAGCAGTTCTTC
TRBJ1-5 | NA | TRBV25-1 | NA | CANLPNPGVKDQPQHF | TGTGCCAATCTACCCAACCCGGGGGTGAAGGATCAGCCCCAGCATTTT
TRBJ2-7 | TRBD1 | TRBV9 | NA | CASSVGGDSSYEQYF | TGTGCCAGCAGCGTCGGTGGGGACAGTTCCTACGAGCAGTACTTC
TRBJ1-2 | TRBD1 | TRBV5-1 | few | CASSLGLRETGYGYTF | TGCGCCAGCAGCTTGGGGCTCAGGGAGACAGGGTATGGCTACACCTTC
TRBJ1-2 | TRBD1 | TRBV6-6 | NA | CASSSTGAYGYTF | TGTGCCAGCAGCTCGACAGGGGCCTATGGCTACACCTTC
TRBJ2-3 | NA | TRBV12-5 | NA | CASGLSRDLVVGDTQYF | TGTGCTAGTGGTTTGTCCCGGGACTTAGTCGTTGGGGATACGCAGTATTTT
TRBJ2-7 | TRBD2 | TRBV4-2 | NA | CASSQDGTSVEQYF | TGTGCCAGCAGCCAAGATGGGACTAGCGTCGAGCAGTACTTC
TRBJ1-2 | NA | TRBV5-5 | NA | CASSLVSMFDRKFFNYGYTF | TGTGCCAGCAGCTTGGTCAGCATGTTCGACAGGAAGTTTTTTAACTATGGCTACACCTTC
TRBJ2-2 | TRBD2 | TRBV27 | NA | CASTLRLKSGGHAGELFF | TGTGCCAGCACCCTACGACTAAAAAGCGGGGGGCACGCCGGGGAGCTGTTTTTT